This is a list of T cell receptor beta chains from one sample in a study of blood T cell repertoires in COVID-19. Generated by immunoSEQ multiplex PCR, the TCRdb table keeps only in-frame clones and is missing some. The table has fewer than 350,000 clones, 75% to 90% seen once. The source material was PBMCs or T cells enriched from blood (not recorded which). Source of these receptors: a woman in her thirties who had been exposed to COVID-19. Each CDR3 is given with its conserved first and last residue. D genes are given only for firm matches. The size entry is marked missing in some rows and otherwise reads once, few, many or a size class.

V	D	size	J	DNA	CDR3
TRBV5-1	NA	NA	TRBJ1-2	TGCGCCAGCAGCTTGGCAGGGGACCTAGGCTACACCTTC	CASSLAGDLGYTF
TRBV7-2	NA	NA	TRBJ1-1	TGTGCCAGCAGCCCAGTCAGGGGACCGAACACTGAAGCTTTCTTT	CASSPVRGPNTEAFF
TRBV7-8	TRBD2	NA	TRBJ2-2	TGTGCCAGCAGCTTCCCCATAGCGGGAGGGCCTTGGACCGGGGAGCTGTTTTTT	CASSFPIAGGPWTGELFF
TRBV19	NA	NA	TRBJ1-4	TGTGCCAGTAGCCAGGGGTTAGATAATGAAAAACTGTTTTTT	CASSQGLDNEKLFF
TRBV19	NA	once	TRBJ2-3	TGTGCCAGTAGGTGGGACTTGACCACAGATACGCAGTATTTT	CASRWDLTTDTQYF
TRBV5-8	NA	NA	TRBJ1-2	TGTGCCAGCAGCTTCCCCGGGTTTCCTGATGGCTACACCTTC	CASSFPGFPDGYTF
TRBV28	NA	NA	TRBJ2-5	TGTGCCAGCAGTTTACTTGAGACCCAGTACTTC	CASSLLETQYF
TRBV3-1/TRBV3-2	NA	NA	TRBJ2-7	TGTGCCAGCGGGCACCAGGGCGGCGAGCAGTACTTC	CASGHQGGEQYF
TRBV3-1/TRBV3-2	NA	NA	TRBJ2-7	TGTGCCAGCAGCCAAGTCTTAACCAGGGCCTACGAGCAGTACTTC	CASSQVLTRAYEQYF
TRBV15	NA	NA	TRBJ1-2	TGTGCCACCAGCAGACGAGAGGTTTTAACCTCTGGCTACACCTTC	CATSRREVLTSGYTF
TRBV7-2	TRBD2	NA	TRBJ2-1	TGTGCCAGCAAAGCTTACTCCATACCAGCGGGGGGCACAAACAATGAGCAGTTCTTC	CASKAYSIPAGGTNNEQFF
TRBV19	TRBD1	NA	TRBJ2-6	TGTGCCAGTAGTATTCAGGGGGCGCGTGGGGCCAACGTCCTGACTTTC	CASSIQGARGANVLTF
TRBV10-2	TRBD1	NA	TRBJ2-3	TGCGCCAGCAGTGAAGACAGGGGGATGTTAAATACGCAGTATTTT	CASSEDRGMLNTQYF
TRBV12-3/TRBV12-4	NA	NA	TRBJ1-1	TGTGCCAGCATCGGGGGGACTGAAGCTTTCTTT	CASIGGTEAFF
TRBV28	TRBD2	NA	TRBJ2-3	TGTGCCAGCAGTCCTCCGGGACTAGCCTCAGATACGCAGTATTTT	CASSPPGLASDTQYF
TRBV9	TRBD1	NA	TRBJ1-2	TGTGCCAGCAGCGTAGACCCAGGGGGCTTCGGCTACACCTTC	CASSVDPGGFGYTF
TRBV25-1	NA	NA	TRBJ1-1	TGTGCCAGCAGTCCACAGGGCGGCACTGAAGCTTTCTTT	CASSPQGGTEAFF
TRBV27	NA	NA	TRBJ2-3	TGTGCCAGCTCCACGGGGACAGATACGCAGTATTTT	CASSTGTDTQYF
TRBV11-3	TRBD1	NA	TRBJ2-1	TGTGCCAGCAGTCAGGGACAGGGGGTCTTAGGTGAGCAGTTCTTC	CASSQGQGVLGEQFF
TRBV24-1	NA	NA	TRBJ2-2	TGTGCCACCAGTGATTTGCAGGGGTCCGGGGAGCTGTTTTTT	CATSDLQGSGELFF
TRBV7-2	NA	NA	TRBJ1-2	TGTGCCAGCAGCTTATTCCGGACAAACGGCTACACCTTC	CASSLFRTNGYTF
TRBV2	NA	many	TRBJ1-3	TGTGCCAGCAACGGCGGGAACTCTGGAAACACCATATATTTT	CASNGGNSGNTIYF
TRBV6-4	TRBD2	NA	TRBJ2-1	TGTGCCAGCAGTGACTCGCGGCTAGCGGGGCGGTACAATGAGCAGTTCTTC	CASSDSRLAGRYNEQFF
TRBV5-1	NA	NA	TRBJ2-7	TGCGCCAGCTCCCTGGGGCGGTACGAGCAGTACTTC	CASSLGRYEQYF
TRBV19	NA	many	TRBJ1-1	TGTGCCAGTAGTATCACAGGCGTGAACACTGAAGCTTTCTTT	CASSITGVNTEAFF
TRBV2	TRBD2	NA	TRBJ2-7	TGTGCCAGCAGTGACCCCACTAGCGGGGGGCGCTCCTACGAGCAGTACTTC	CASSDPTSGGRSYEQYF
TRBV4-2	TRBD2	few	TRBJ2-5	TGTGCCAGCAGCCAGAAGCGGGGTGGGGAGACCCAGTACTTC	CASSQKRGGETQYF
TRBV10-3	NA	NA	TRBJ2-3	TGTGCCATCGGGGAACAGCAGGGCCTGGATACGCAGTATTTT	CAIGEQQGLDTQYF
TRBV9	TRBD2	NA	TRBJ2-1	TGTGCCAGCAGCGTAGCTAGCGGGAGTGGTCGTAATGAGCAGTTCTTC	CASSVASGSGRNEQFF
TRBV4-1	NA	NA	TRBJ2-7	TGCGCCAGCAGCCGGAGAGGCGAATACGAGCAGTACTTC	CASSRRGEYEQYF
TRBV15	TRBD2	NA	TRBJ2-5	TGTGCCACCAGCAGAGATCGACTAGCGGGGGGGCCGGTAGAGACCCAGTACTTC	CATSRDRLAGGPVETQYF
TRBV4-1	NA	few	TRBJ2-3	TGCGCCAGCAGCCAAGACAGGGTGGAATGGGATACGCAGTATTTT	CASSQDRVEWDTQYF
TRBV30	TRBD1	NA	TRBJ1-2	TGTGCCTGGATAACAGGGACAGGGACTAATGGCTACACCTTC	CAWITGTGTNGYTF
TRBV6-5	NA	NA	TRBJ2-7	TGTGCCAGCAGTTACGGGGAGGAGGAGGGTTACGAGCAGTACTTC	CASSYGEEEGYEQYF
TRBV4-3	NA	NA	TRBJ1-1	TGCGCCAGCAGCCAAGATTTTAGGGAGGACACTGAAGCTTTCTTT	CASSQDFREDTEAFF
TRBV19	TRBD2	NA	TRBJ2-5	TGTGCCAGTAGTTTTAGCGGGAGAGTAGAGACCCAGTACTTC	CASSFSGRVETQYF
TRBV2	NA	NA	TRBJ1-1	TGTGCCAGCAGTGAGCAGGGAATGAACACTGAAGCTTTCTTT	CASSEQGMNTEAFF
TRBV27	NA	NA	TRBJ2-7	TGTGCCAGCAGTTTATCCGGCGGGCTTATCTACGAGCAGTACTTC	CASSLSGGLIYEQYF
TRBV2	TRBD2	NA	TRBJ2-7	TGTGCCAGCAGAGCTCCAACCGGGACTAGCGGGGGGGCATACGAGCAGTACTTC	CASRAPTGTSGGAYEQYF
TRBV18	TRBD1	NA	TRBJ2-3	TGTGCCAGCTCACCAAGAACAGGGGGGCCTGTTACAGATACGCAGTATTTT	CASSPRTGGPVTDTQYF
TRBV29-1	NA	once	TRBJ1-5	TGCAGCGTTGGACAGGAGAGTCAGCCCCAGCATTTT	CSVGQESQPQHF
TRBV23-1	NA	NA	TRBJ2-2	TGCGCCAGCAGTCCAGGGCCAGGGACTTCAACGAACACCGGGGAGCTGTTTTTT	CASSPGPGTSTNTGELFF
TRBV28	NA	NA	TRBJ1-6	TGTGCCAGCAGTTGGGCCCGTTCGGGGGGCTCCTATAATTCACCCCTCCACTTT	CASSWARSGGSYNSPLHF
TRBV4-3	NA	few	TRBJ1-1	TGCGCCAGCAGCCTAATAAGCTACAGGGATCACACTGAAGCTTTCTTT	CASSLISYRDHTEAFF
TRBV30	NA	NA	TRBJ2-5	TGTGCCTGGGAGGAGGGGGAGACCCAGTACTTC	CAWEEGETQYF